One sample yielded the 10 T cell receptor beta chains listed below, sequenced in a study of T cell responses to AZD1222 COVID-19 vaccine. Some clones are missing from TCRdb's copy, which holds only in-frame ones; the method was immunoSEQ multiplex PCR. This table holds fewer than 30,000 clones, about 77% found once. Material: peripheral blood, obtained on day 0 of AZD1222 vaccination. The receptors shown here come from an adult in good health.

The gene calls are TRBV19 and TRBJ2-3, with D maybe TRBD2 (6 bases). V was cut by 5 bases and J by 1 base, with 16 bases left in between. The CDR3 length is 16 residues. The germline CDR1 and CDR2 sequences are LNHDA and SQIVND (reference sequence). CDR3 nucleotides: TGTGCCAGTAGTTTGGGGCGGTCGGGGGGCACAGATACGCAGTATTTT. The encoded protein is CASSLGRSGGTDTQYF.

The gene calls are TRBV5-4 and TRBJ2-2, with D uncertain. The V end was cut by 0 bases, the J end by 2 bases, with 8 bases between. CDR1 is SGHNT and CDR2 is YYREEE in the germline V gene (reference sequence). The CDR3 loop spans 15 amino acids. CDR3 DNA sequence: TGTGCCAGCAGCTTGGATCGGAGAAACACCGGGGAGCTGTTTTTT. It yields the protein CASSLDRRNTGELFF.

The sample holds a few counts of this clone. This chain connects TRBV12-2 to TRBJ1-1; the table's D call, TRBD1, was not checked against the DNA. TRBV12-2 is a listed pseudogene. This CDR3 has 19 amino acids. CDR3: CASRLTYRSPLLMNTEAFF. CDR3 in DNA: TGTGCAAGTCGCTTAACTTACAGGTCCCCCCTGCTCATGAACACTGAAGCTTTCTTT.

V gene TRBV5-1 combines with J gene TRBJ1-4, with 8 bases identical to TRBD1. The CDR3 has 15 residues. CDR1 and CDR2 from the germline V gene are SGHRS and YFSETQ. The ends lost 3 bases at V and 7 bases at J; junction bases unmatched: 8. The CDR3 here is CASSYQGAPGEKLFF. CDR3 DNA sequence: TGCGCCAGCAGCTACCAGGGGGCGCCAGGTGAAAAACTGTTTTTT.

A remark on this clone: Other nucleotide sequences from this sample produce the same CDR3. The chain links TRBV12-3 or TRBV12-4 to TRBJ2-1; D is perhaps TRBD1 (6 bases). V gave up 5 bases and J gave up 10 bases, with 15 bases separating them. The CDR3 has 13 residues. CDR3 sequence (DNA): TGTGCCAGCAGTCCGACGACCGGGACAGAGCAGTTCTTC. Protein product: CASSPTTGTEQFF.

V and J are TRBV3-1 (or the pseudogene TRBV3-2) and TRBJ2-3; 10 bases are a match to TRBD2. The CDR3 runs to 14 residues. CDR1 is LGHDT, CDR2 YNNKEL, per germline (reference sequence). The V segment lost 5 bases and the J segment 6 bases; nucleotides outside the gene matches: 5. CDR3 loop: CASSSGGGLDTQYF. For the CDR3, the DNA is TGTGCCAGCAGCAGCGGGGGGGGTTTGGATACGCAGTATTTT.

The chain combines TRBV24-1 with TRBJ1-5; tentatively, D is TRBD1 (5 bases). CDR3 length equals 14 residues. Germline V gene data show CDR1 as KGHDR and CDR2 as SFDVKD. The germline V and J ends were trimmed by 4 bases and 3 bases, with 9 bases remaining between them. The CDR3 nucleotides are TGTGCCACCAGTGACGGGACCGCCAATCAGCCCCAGCATTTT. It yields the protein CATSDGTANQPQHF.

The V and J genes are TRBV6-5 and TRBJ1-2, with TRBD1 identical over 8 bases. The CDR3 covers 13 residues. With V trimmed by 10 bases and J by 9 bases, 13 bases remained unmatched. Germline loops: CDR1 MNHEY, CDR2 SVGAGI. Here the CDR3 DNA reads TGTGCCACGCGTCAAGACAGGGGAGACTGCTACACCTTC. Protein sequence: CATRQDRGDCYTF.

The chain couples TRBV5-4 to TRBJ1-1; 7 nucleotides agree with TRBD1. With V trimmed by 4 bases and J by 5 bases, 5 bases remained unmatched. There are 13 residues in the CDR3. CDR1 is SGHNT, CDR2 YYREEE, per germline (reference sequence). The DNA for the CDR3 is TGTGCCAGCAGCGGGCCGACAGGGACTGAAGCTTTCTTT. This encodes CASSGPTGTEAFF.

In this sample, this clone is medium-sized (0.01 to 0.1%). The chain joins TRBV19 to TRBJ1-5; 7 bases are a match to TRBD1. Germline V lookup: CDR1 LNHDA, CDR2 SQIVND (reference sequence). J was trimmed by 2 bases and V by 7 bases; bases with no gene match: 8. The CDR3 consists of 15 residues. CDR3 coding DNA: TGTGCCAGTACCCCAGGGGGTTGGCGCAATCAGCCCCAGCATTTT. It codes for CASTPGGWRNQPQHF.